The TCR beta chain under discussion was sequenced for a study of T cell responses to AZD1222 COVID-19 vaccine. Study conclusions and caveats: Unmutated variant regions reportedly attract nearly half of all spike-specific TCRs.

Trimming removed 4 bases from V and 9 bases from J; junction bases left unmatched: 9. CDR3 size: 15 residues. Germline assignment: CDR1 KGHSH and CDR2 LQKENI. This clone was counted once. Its antigen remains unidentified. The data were produced by immunoSEQ multiplex PCR, yet TCRdb's version contains in-frame clones alone and is incomplete. The top ten hold about 1.8% of the sample, which has 150,000 to 200,000 clones, more than 85% seen once. The clonotype comes from an adult who received the AZD1222 COVID-19 vaccine. The specimen was peripheral blood, collected 28 days after the second AZD1222 dose. The chain is built from TRBV18 and TRBJ1-6; 7 nucleotides line up with TRBD1. The CDR3 nucleotides read TGTGCCAGCTCACGGGATGCCCAGGGGGGTTCACCCCTCCACTTT. Its translation: CASSRDAQGGSPLHF. Based on the CDR3 plus reference TRBV18 and TRBJ1-6, the full variable domain is NAGVMQNPRHLVRRRGQEARLRCSPMKGHSHVYWYRQLPEEGLKFMVYLQKENIIDESGMPKERFSAEFPKEGPSILRIQQVVRGDSAAYFCASSRDAQGGSPLHFGNGTRLTVT.